Below are 20 T cell receptor beta chains sequenced from a single sample in a study of spatial heterogeneity in lung cancer. Time point here: sample taken at primary tumor resection. Extraction of whole RNA from tumor, nontumor lung or frozen PBMC preceded unsorted sequencing. TCRdb passed the 5' RACE reads through MiXCR, listing each CDR3 protein once. The sample records around 9,800 distinct CDR3 sequences, approximately 6.7% being singletons. Sequenced material: PBMCs, taken at surgery. All receptors come from a male donor with early-stage non-small cell lung cancer.

This clonotype was seen many times. This beta chain turned up in a library designed for alpha chains; as an off-target read, its abundance says little. The chain carries TRBV20-1 and TRBJ1-5; D remains unclear. The CDR3 runs to 12 residues. Germline values: CDR1 DFQATT, CDR2 SNEGSKA (reference sequence). Trimming shortened V by 3 bases and J by 0 bases, and 3 bases separated the two germline ends. CDR3 sequence (DNA): TGCAGTGCTAGGGGTAGCAATCAGCCCCAGCATTTT. Amino acids: CSARGSNQPQHF.

The sample holds many counts of this clonotype. The size of this beta chain means little, since it is a stray read in a library made for alpha chains. CDR3 sequence reads: CASSLAASGTSGRLQETQYF. In DNA, the CDR3 is TGCGCCAGCAGCTTGGCCGCCTCCGGGACTAGCGGGAGGCTCCAAGAGACCCAGTACTTC. The chain joins TRBV5-1 to TRBJ2-5; 15 nucleotides agree with TRBD2. The V gene end was trimmed by 0 bases and the J gene end by 1 base; junction bases not matched to a gene: 10. In germline, CDR1 is SGHRS, CDR2 YFSETQ. The CDR3 extends over 20 amino acids.

This clonotype was recorded a few times. Being off target in a library aimed at alpha chains, this beta chain has a size of little meaning. The chain is built from TRBV18 and TRBJ2-7, with D perhaps assigned TRBD1 or TRBD2 (6 bases each). This CDR3 is built from 14 residues. CDR1 is KGHSH and CDR2 is LQKENI in the germline V gene. V lost 4 bases, J lost 1 base, and 11 bases lay in between. CDR3 sequence reads: CASSRGALSYEQYF. CDR3 DNA: TGTGCCAGCTCACGGGGGGCCCTTTCCTACGAGCAGTACTTC. Looking up the rest from reference TRBV18 and TRBJ2-7 gives the full variable domain: NAGVMQNPRHLVRRRGQEARLRCSPMKGHSHVYWYRQLPEEGLKFMVYLQKENIIDESGMPKERFSAEFPKEGPSILRIQQVVRGDSAAYFCASSRGALSYEQYFGPGTRLTVT.

This clonotype has ten or more counts. Being off target in a library aimed at alpha chains, this beta chain has a size of little meaning. The genes are TRBV12-3 or TRBV12-4 and TRBJ2-7; 9 bases line up with TRBD1. There are 13 residues in the CDR3. V shed 5 bases, J shed 6 bases, and the junction held 5 bases outside the gene matches. The DNA for the CDR3 is TGTGCCAGCAGTCCCGGGACAGGGCGCGAGCAGTACTTC. Protein sequence: CASSPGTGREQYF.

In its sample, this clonotype ranks as medium-sized. This beta chain lies outside the target of a library built for alpha chains; its clone size means little. The chain joins TRBV29-1 to TRBJ2-4, with D possibly being TRBD1 or TRBD2 (5 bases each). The V gene's germline CDR1 is SQVTM and CDR2 ANQGSEA. Between the trimmed V and J ends, which lost 4 bases and 0 bases, there was a span of 19 bases. This CDR3 has 17 residues. The CDR3 DNA sequence: TGCAGCGTTGTAGGGACCCGAGGGGTTCTAGCCAAAAACATTCAGTACTTC. Translation: CSVVGTRGVLAKNIQYF.

There are many counts of this clonotype. This beta chain appears as a stray read in a library generated for alpha chains; its size is not informative. V is TRBV12-3 or TRBV12-4 and J is TRBJ2-7; D may be TRBD1 or TRBD2 (7 bases each). The CDR3 contains 15 residues. V was clipped by 3 bases and J by 1 base, with 13 bases between them. The CDR3 DNA follows: TGTGCCAGCAGTTTGAGGCAGGGGGGGTCCTACGAGCAGTACTTC. Its translation: CASSLRQGGSYEQYF.

Worth noting for this clonotype: Found in a library prepared for alpha chains, this beta chain is an off-target read, and its abundance has little meaning. The CDR3: CASSLVGTYYNEQFF. Here the CDR3 DNA reads TGTGCCAGCAGTTTGGTGGGGACATACTACAATGAGCAGTTCTTC. The chain uses TRBV27 and TRBJ2-1; a weak D match, TRBD1 (6 bases). Germline lookup yields CDR1 MNHEY and CDR2 SMNVEV (reference sequence). V lost 3 bases and J lost 3, with 12 bases in between. This CDR3 has 15 residues.

By sample share, this clonotype is medium-sized. As an off-target read in a library built for alpha chains, this beta chain has a frequency of little significance. The gene calls are TRBV29-1 and TRBJ1-1; D is uncertain. V lost 5 bases to trimming and J lost 6 bases, with 7 bases between them. CDR3 size: 10 residues. The germline V gene encodes CDR1 SQVTM and CDR2 ANQGSEA. This CDR3 is CSVHTPEAFF. CDR3 in DNA: TGCAGCGTTCATACACCTGAAGCTTTCTTT.

About this clonotype: This beta chain is an off-target read within a library intended for alpha chains, so its frequency means little. This chain links TRBV7-9 with TRBJ2-3; 9 nucleotides agree with TRBD2. The V segment lost 4 bases and the J segment 3 bases; nucleotides outside the gene matches: 8. The CDR3 has 16 residues. The germline V gene encodes CDR1 SEHNR and CDR2 FQNEAQ (reference sequence). The CDR3 here is CASSSSPSGGTDTQYF. The CDR3 DNA reads as TGTGCCAGCAGCTCCTCCCCGAGCGGGGGGACAGATACGCAGTATTTT.

The table lists this clonotype with many counts. This beta chain is a stray read from a library made for alpha chains; its abundance is not meaningful. V gene TRBV7-9 combines with J gene TRBJ1-5; D perhaps matches TRBD1 (5 bases). Trimming left V 1 base short and J 3 bases short, with 10 bases between. Germline CDR1 and CDR2: SEHNR and FQNEAQ (reference sequence). The CDR3 has 15 residues. The CDR3 DNA follows: TGTGCCAGCAGCTTAGATGACAGAGTCAATCAGCCCCAGCATTTT. This encodes CASSLDDRVNQPQHF.

This clonotype has just a few counts. Being off target in a library aimed at alpha chains, this beta chain has a size of little meaning. The chain combines TRBV7-6 with TRBJ2-7; D may correspond to TRBD1 or TRBD2 (5 bases each). CDR1 and CDR2 from the germline V gene are SGHVS and FNYEAQ. Trimming took off 2 bases at V and 7 bases at J, with 18 bases between the two ends. The CDR3 consists of 15 residues. The CDR3 sequence is CASSLRAGRVREQYF. CDR3 sequence (DNA): TGTGCCAGCAGCTTAAGGGCAGGGCGGGTACGGGAGCAGTACTTC.

This clonotype was counted only a few times. This beta chain slipped into a library made for alpha chains as a stray read, so its size is not meaningful. The gene calls are TRBV5-8 and TRBJ2-1, with D possibly matching TRBD1 (5 bases). V was cut by 0 bases and J by 7 bases, with 8 bases left in between. The germline V gene has CDR1 SGHTS and CDR2 YDEGEE. The CDR3 runs to 13 residues. The CDR3 loop reads CASSLARANEQFF. The CDR3 bases are TGTGCCAGCAGCTTGGCCAGGGCGAATGAGCAGTTCTTC.

This clonotype is labeled medium-sized. Because the library targeted alpha chains, this beta chain is an off-target read whose size means little. This chain links TRBV27 with TRBJ2-1, with D possibly TRBD2 on 6 matching bases. The germline V gene encodes CDR1 MNHEY and CDR2 SMNVEV (reference sequence). Trimming left V 5 bases short and J 0 bases short, with 14 bases between. The CDR3 runs to 16 residues. CDR3 sequence reads: CASSPPDYNSYNEQFF. CDR3 DNA sequence: TGTGCCAGCAGTCCGCCGGACTACAACTCCTACAATGAGCAGTTCTTC.

This clonotype has a count of ten or more. This beta chain appears as a stray read in a library generated for alpha chains; its size is not informative. The V and J genes are TRBV19 and TRBJ2-7; 8 nucleotides agree with TRBD2. CDR3 length equals 12 residues. Germline CDR1 is LNHDA and CDR2 is SQIVND (reference sequence). The trim removed 4 bases at V and 8 bases at J, leaving 4 bases unmatched. This CDR3 is CASSTLAGQQYF. The CDR3, as DNA: TGTGCCAGTAGTACCCTAGCGGGCCAGCAGTACTTC.

This clonotype was counted ten times or more. The library was prepared for alpha chains; this beta chain is a stray read, so its frequency means little. This chain links TRBV21-1 with TRBJ2-1; the table assigns TRBD2, which was not confirmed against the DNA. TRBV21-1 is tagged as a pseudogene. The CDR3 covers 19 residues. CDR3 loop: CASSKPPTSGRPNYNEQFF. The CDR3 nucleotides are TGTGCCAGCAGCAAACCCCCCACTAGCGGGAGGCCAAACTACAATGAGCAGTTCTTC.

This clonotype has ten or more counts. Being off target in a library aimed at alpha chains, this beta chain has a size of little meaning. The V and J genes are TRBV11-2 and TRBJ1-1, with 8 bases identical to TRBD1. Trimming removed 3 bases from V and 2 bases from J; junction bases left unmatched: 2. The CDR3 consists of 14 residues. Germline assignment: CDR1 SGHAT and CDR2 FQNNGV. The CDR3 DNA sequence: TGTGCCAGCAGCTTCGGACAGGGCAACACTGAAGCTTTCTTT. This sequence encodes CASSFGQGNTEAFF.

This clonotype was detected many times. With the library built for alpha chains, this beta chain is off target and its frequency is not meaningful. The chain links TRBV12-3 or TRBV12-4 to TRBJ1-1; D might be TRBD1 (6 bases). This CDR3 is built from 14 residues. V was pared by 5 bases and J by 3 bases, with 13 bases between. The CDR3, as DNA: TGTGCCAGCAGTCAGGGGCGCAGAGACACTGAAGCTTTCTTT. As protein: CASSQGRRDTEAFF.

This clonotype is labeled medium-sized. This beta chain is an unintended read in a library built for alpha chains; its size means little. This chain joins TRBV28 and TRBJ1-5; 7 nucleotides line up with TRBD1. V lost 2 bases to trimming and J lost 6 bases; unmatched junction nucleotides: 10. CDR3 size: 16 residues. CDR1 is MDHEN, CDR2 SYDVKM, per germline. In DNA form, the CDR3 reads TGTGCCAGCAGTTTAACGGGACAGCTTTTTGGTCAGCCCCAGCATTTT. Its protein is CASSLTGQLFGQPQHF.

This clonotype was picked up many times. Found in a library prepared for alpha chains, this beta chain is an off-target read, and its abundance has little meaning. The chain recombines TRBV12-3 or TRBV12-4 with TRBJ2-2, with no clear D. The CDR3 consists of 12 residues. V was shortened by 6 bases and J by 7 bases, with 9 bases between the two germline ends. CDR3 protein: CASRPTGGELFF. CDR3 in DNA: TGTGCCAGCAGGCCGACTGGCGGGGAGCTGTTTTTT.

Judged by abundance, this clonotype is medium-sized. This beta chain is a stray read from a library made for alpha chains; its abundance is not meaningful. V is TRBV20-1 and J is TRBJ2-1, with D possibly TRBD2 on 5 matching bases. Germline V gene lookup returns CDR1 DFQATT and CDR2 SNEGSKA (reference sequence). This CDR3 spans 16 amino acids. V lost 1 base and J lost 0, with 13 bases in between. This CDR3 is CSARVRGKSSYNEQFF. DNA of the CDR3: TGCAGTGCTAGAGTCCGGGGAAAAAGCTCCTACAATGAGCAGTTCTTC.